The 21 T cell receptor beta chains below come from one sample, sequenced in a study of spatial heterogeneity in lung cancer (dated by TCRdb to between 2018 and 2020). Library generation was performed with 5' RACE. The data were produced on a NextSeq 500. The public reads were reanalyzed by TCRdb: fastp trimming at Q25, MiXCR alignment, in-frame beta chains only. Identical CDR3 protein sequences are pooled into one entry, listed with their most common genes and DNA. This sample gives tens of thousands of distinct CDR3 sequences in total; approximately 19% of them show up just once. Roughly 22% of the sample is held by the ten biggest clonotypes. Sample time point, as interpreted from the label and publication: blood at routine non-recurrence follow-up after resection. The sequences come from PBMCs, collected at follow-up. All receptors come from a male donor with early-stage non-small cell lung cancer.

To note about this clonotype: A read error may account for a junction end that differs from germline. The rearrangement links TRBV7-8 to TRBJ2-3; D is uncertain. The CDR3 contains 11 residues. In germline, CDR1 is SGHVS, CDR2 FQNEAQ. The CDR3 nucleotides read TGTGCCAGCAGCTTACGGGTATCCTTGACTTTT. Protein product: CASSLRVSLTF. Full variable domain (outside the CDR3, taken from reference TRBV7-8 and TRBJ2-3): GAGVSQSPRYKVAKRGQDVALRCDPISGHVSLFWYQQALGQGPEFLTYFQNEAQLDKSGLPSDRFFAERPEGSVSTLKIQRTQQEDSAVYLCASSLRVSLTFGPGTRLTVL.

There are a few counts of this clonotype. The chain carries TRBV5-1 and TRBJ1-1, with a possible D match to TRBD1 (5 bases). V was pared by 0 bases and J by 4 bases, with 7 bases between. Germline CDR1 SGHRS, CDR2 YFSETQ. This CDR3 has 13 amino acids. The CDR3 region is CASSLGDVTEAFF. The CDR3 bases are TGCGCCAGCAGCTTGGGGGACGTCACTGAAGCTTTCTTT. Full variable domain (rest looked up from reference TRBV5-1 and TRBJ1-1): KAGVTQTPRYLIKTRGQQVTLSCSPISGHRSVSWYQQTPGQGLQFLFEYFSETQRNKGNFPGRFSGRQFSNSRSEMNVSTLELGDSALYLCASSLGDVTEAFFGQGTRLTVV.

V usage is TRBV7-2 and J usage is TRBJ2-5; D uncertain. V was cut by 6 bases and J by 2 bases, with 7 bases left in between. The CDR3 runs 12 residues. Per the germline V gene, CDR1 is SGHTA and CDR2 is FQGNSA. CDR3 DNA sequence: TGTGCCAGCAGAAACCTTCAAGAGACCCAGTACTTC. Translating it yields CASRNLQETQYF.

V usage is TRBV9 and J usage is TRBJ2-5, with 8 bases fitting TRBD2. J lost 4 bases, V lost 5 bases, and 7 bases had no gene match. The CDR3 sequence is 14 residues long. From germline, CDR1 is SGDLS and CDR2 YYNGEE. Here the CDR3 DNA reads TGTGCCAGCAGTAAGAGCGGGGGAGTAGAGACCCAGTACTTC. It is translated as CASSKSGGVETQYF.

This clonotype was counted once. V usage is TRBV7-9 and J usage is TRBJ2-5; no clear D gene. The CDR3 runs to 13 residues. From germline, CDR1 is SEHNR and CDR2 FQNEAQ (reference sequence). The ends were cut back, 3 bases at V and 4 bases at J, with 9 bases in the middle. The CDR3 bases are TGTGCCAGCAGCTTTGGAGTCGGAGAGACCCAGTACTTC. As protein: CASSFGVGETQYF.

In DNA, the CDR3 is TGTGCCAGCAAGGGCCTCCGAGCTAATGAAAAACTGTTTTTT. It yields the protein CASKGLRANEKLFF. The V call is TRBV19, the J call TRBJ1-4; D unresolved. Trimming shortened V by 9 bases and J by 3 bases, and 14 bases separated the two germline ends. Germline lookup yields CDR1 LNHDA and CDR2 SQIVND (reference sequence). This CDR3 comprises 14 residues.

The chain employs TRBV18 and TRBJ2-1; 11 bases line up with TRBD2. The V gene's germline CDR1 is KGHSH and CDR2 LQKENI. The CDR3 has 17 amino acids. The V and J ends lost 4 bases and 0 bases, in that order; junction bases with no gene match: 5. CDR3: CASSLLAGGSSYNEQFF. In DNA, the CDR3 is TGTGCCAGCTCACTATTAGCGGGAGGGAGCTCCTACAATGAGCAGTTCTTC.

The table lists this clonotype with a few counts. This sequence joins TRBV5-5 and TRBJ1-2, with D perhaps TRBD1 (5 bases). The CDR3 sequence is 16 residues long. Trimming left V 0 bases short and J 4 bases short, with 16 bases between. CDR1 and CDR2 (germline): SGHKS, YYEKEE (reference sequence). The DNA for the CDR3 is TGTGCCAGCAGCTTGGAGGGGTCGACAGTCCGCTATGGCTACACCTTC. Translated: CASSLEGSTVRYGYTF.

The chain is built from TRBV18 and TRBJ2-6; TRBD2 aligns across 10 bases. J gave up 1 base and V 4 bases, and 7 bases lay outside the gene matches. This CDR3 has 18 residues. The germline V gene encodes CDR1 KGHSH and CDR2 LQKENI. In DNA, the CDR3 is TGTGCCAGCTCACTGCTAGCGGGAGCAGCATCTGGGGCCAACGTCCTGACTTTC. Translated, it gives CASSLLAGAASGANVLTF.

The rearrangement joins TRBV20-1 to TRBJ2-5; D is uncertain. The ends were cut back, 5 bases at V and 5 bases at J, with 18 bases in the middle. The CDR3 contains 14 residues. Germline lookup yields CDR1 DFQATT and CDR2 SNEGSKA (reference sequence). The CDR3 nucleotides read TGCAGTGCTGCGGTCAAACAAGGAAGGGAGACCCAGTACTTC. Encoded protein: CSAAVKQGRETQYF.

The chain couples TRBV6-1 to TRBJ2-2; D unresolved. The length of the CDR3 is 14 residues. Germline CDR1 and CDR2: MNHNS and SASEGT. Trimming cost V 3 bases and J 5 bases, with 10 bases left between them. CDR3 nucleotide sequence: TGTGCCAGCAGTGATCGATGGGAAACCGGGGAGCTGTTTTTT. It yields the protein CASSDRWETGELFF.

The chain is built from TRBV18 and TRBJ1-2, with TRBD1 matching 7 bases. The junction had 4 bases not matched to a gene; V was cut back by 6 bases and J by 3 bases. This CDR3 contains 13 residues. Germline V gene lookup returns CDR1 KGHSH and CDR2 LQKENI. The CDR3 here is CASSPDRDYGYTF. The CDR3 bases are TGTGCCAGCTCGCCAGACAGGGACTATGGCTACACCTTC.

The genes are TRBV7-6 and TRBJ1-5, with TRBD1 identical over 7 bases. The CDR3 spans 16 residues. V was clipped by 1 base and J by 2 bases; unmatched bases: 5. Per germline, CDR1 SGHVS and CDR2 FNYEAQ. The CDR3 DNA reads TGTGCCAGCAGCTTAGGCAGGGGGTCGGGCAATCAGCCCCAGCATTTT. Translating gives CASSLGRGSGNQPQHF.

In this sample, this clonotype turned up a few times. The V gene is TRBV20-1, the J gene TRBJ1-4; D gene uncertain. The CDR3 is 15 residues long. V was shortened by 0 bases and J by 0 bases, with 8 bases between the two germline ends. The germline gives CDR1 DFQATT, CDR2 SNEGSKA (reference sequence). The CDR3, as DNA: TGCAGTGCTAGAGATTCCCGGACAACTAATGAAAAACTGTTTTTT. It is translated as CSARDSRTTNEKLFF.

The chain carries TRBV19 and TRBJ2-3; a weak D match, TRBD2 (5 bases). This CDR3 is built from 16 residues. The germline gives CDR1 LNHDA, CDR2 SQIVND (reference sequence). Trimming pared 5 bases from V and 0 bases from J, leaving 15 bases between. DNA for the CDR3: TGTGCCAGTAGTCCCCCCCAGCGGAGAAGCACAGATACGCAGTATTTT. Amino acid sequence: CASSPPQRRSTDTQYF.

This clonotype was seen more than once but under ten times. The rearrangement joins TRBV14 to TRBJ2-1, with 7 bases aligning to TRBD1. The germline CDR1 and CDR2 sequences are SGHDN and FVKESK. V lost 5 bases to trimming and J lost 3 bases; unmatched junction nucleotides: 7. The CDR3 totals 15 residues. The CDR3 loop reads CASSYRDRFYNEQFF. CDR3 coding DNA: TGTGCCAGCAGCTACCGGGACAGATTCTACAATGAGCAGTTCTTC. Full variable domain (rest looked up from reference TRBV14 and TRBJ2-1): EAGVTQFPSHSVIEKGQTVTLRCDPISGHDNLYWYRRVMGKEIKFLLHFVKESKQDESGMPNNRFLAERTGGTYSTLKVQPAELEDSGVYFCASSYRDRFYNEQFFGPGTRLTVL.

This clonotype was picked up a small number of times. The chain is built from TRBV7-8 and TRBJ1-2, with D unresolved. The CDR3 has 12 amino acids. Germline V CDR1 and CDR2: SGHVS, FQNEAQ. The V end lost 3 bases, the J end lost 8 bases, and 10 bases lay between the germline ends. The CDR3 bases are TGTGCCAGCAGCTTGGGGTCCTACGGCTACACCTTC. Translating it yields CASSLGSYGYTF.

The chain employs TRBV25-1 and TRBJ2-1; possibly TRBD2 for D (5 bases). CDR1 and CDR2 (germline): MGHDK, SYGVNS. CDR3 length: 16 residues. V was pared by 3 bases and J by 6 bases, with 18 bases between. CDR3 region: CASSDAGVDILNEQFF. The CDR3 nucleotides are TGTGCCAGCAGTGACGCGGGTGTGGATATTCTCAATGAGCAGTTCTTC. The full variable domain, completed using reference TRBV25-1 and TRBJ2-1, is EADIYQTPRYLVIGTGKKITLECSQTMGHDKMYWYQQDPGMELHLIHYSYGVNSTEKGDLSSESTVSRIRTEHFPLTLESARPSHTSQYLCASSDAGVDILNEQFFGPGTRLTVL.

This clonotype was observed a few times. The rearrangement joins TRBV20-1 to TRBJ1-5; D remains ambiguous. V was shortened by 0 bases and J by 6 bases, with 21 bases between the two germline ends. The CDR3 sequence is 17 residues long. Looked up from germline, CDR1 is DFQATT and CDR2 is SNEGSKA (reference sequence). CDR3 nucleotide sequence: TGCAGTGCTAGAGAGCGGGAGGGAACGAATTCGGGTCAGCCCCAGCATTTT. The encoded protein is CSAREREGTNSGQPQHF.

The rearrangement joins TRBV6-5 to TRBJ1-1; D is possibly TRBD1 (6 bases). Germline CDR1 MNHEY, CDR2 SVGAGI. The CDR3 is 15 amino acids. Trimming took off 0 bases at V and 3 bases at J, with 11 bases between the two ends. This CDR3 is CASSYSRGPHTEAFF. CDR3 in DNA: TGTGCCAGCAGTTACTCGCGGGGGCCCCACACTGAAGCTTTCTTT.

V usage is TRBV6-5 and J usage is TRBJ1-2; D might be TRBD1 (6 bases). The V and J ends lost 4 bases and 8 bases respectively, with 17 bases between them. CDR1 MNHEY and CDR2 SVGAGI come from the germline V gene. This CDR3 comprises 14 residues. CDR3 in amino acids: CASSLGGIHTGYTF. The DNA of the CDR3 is TGTGCCAGCAGTTTGGGGGGCATTCATACGGGCTACACCTTC.